The sequence of this TCR beta chain was determined in a study of shared clonotypes between healthy human individuals. Study information: Researchers assigned three CD4 naive, three CD4 memory, two CD8 naive and one CD8 memory plate to each donor.

The germline V gene encodes CDR1 SGHRS and CDR2 YFSETQ. This CDR3 region has 18 residues. J lost 4 bases, V lost 0 bases, and 12 bases had no gene match. As concerns this clone: The antigen is unknown.

Every donor, a Caucasian adult, lived in Nashville, Tennessee. Using immunoSEQ multiplex PCR, the repertoire was profiled, and TCRdb retains in-frame clones only, with some absent. The data hold under 200,000 clones, with about 93% observed a single time. Whole-study findings and limits: In the sorted subsets, rarefaction showed sequencing was incomplete despite large depth. Genetic and exposure-history diversity was limited by the few donors.

Sequenced input: naive CD4+ T cells sorted from blood. Indicated subset: CD45RA+ positively selected. V usage is TRBV5-1 and J usage is TRBJ2-2; 7 bases align to TRBD2. The receptor comes from a woman under 40 in good health. CDR3: CASSLGASGRAGTGELFF. The CDR3 bases are TGCGCCAGCAGCTTGGGGGCTAGCGGACGCGCTGGCACCGGGGAGCTGTTTTTT.